This T cell receptor beta chain was profiled in a study of T-cell reconstitution after alpha-beta-depleted transplantation in children. Study conclusions and caveats: About two months after transplant, alpha-beta T cells reportedly came from several hundred expanded graft clones. T cells produced anew were the main source of T-cell counts and diversity one year after transplant. The origin of high day-60 TCRbeta diversity in some patients lay in surviving recipient T cells and thymic progenitors.

Germline V lookup: CDR1 SGHAT, CDR2 FQNNGV. Trimming cost V 3 bases and J 2 bases; bases outside gene matches: 3. This CDR3 is 14 amino acids long. During its preparation, the TCRbeta library received unique molecular identifiers. Using its own MiXCR run on the PCR reads, TCRdb lists one record per CDR3 protein. The sample carries hundreds of thousands of distinct CDR3 sequences, approximately 15% recorded once. Concerning this clonotype: Its antigen is still unknown.

Specimen: PBMCs, mostly from graft donor cells, collected 360 days after TCRalphabeta/CD19-depleted stem cell transplant. This receptor was identified in a male patient aged 2 to 9 who had a stem cell transplant for acute lymphoblastic leukemia, so the T cells may come from the graft donor. The chain recombines TRBV11-2 with TRBJ2-7, with TRBD1 matching over 8 bases. The CDR3: CASSLGQEAYEQYF. The DNA of the CDR3 is TGTGCCAGCAGCTTGGGACAGGAAGCCTACGAGCAGTACTTC. Looking up the rest from reference TRBV11-2 and TRBJ2-7 gives the full variable domain: EAGVAQSPRYKIIEKRQSVAFWCNPISGHATLYWYQQILGQGPKLLIQFQNNGVVDDSQLPKDRFSAERLKGVDSTLKIQPAKLEDSAVYLCASSLGQEAYEQYFGPGTRLTVT.